Shown below are 6 T cell receptor beta chains from a single sample sequenced in a study of T cell responses to AZD1222 COVID-19 vaccine. Method: immunoSEQ multiplex PCR; TCRdb's copy keeps in-frame clones and lacks some. The table shows about 110,000 clones, with around 90% occurring only once. The material sequenced was peripheral blood, taken on day 0 of AZD1222 vaccination. Receptors originate from an adult in good health.

The table lists this clone with a count of one. The chain links TRBV3-1 (or the pseudogene TRBV3-2) to TRBJ1-3; D gene ambiguous. Trimming stripped 5 bases from V and 0 bases from J, with 14 bases between. Germline CDR1 and CDR2: LGHDT and YNNKEL (reference sequence). The CDR3 runs to 16 residues. CDR3 bases: TGTGCCAGCAGCTTAGAAGACGCAGGCTCTGGAAACACCATATATTTT. Translated, it gives CASSLEDAGSGNTIYF.

This clone was picked up one time. The CDR3 region is CASSQGAEGYTF. The CDR3 nucleotides read TGTGCCAGCAGCCAGGGGGCTGAAGGCTACACCTTC. The rearrangement uses TRBV6-5 and TRBJ1-2, with 8 bases aligning to TRBD1. V dropped 6 bases and J dropped 8; count of bases not matched to a gene: 5. Germline CDR1 reads MNHEY; CDR2 reads SVGAGI. The CDR3 covers 12 residues.

The J gene is TRBJ1-2, the V gene TRBV18; no reliable D call. Trimming removed 2 bases from V and 4 bases from J, with 14 bases in between. Germline CDR1 reads KGHSH; CDR2 reads LQKENI. The CDR3 runs to 15 residues. The CDR3 DNA reads TGTGCCAGCTCACCAGAGGGAGGGTCGTCCTATGGCTACACCTTC. As protein: CASSPEGGSSYGYTF.

The chain couples TRBV7-8 to TRBJ2-1; possibly TRBD1 or TRBD2 for D (7 bases each). The CDR3 consists of 18 residues. Deletions cut 1 base from V and 6 bases from J, with 22 bases between. Per the germline V gene, CDR1 is SGHVS and CDR2 is FQNEAQ. This CDR3 reads CASSLGLPSDREGNEQFF. The CDR3 DNA follows: TGTGCCAGCAGCTTAGGACTCCCTTCCGACAGGGAGGGCAATGAGCAGTTCTTC.

V usage is TRBV5-4 and J usage is TRBJ1-3; perhaps TRBD1 as D (6 bases). The germline V and J ends were trimmed by 0 bases and 0 bases, with 7 bases remaining between them. This CDR3 contains 15 residues. Germline V gene sequence: CDR1 SGHNT, CDR2 YYREEE (reference sequence). In DNA, the CDR3 is TGTGCCAGCAGCTTGGGGGGGGCCTCTGGAAACACCATATATTTT. It encodes CASSLGGASGNTIYF.

This chain links TRBV28 with TRBJ1-1; D call uncertain. The CDR3 is made up of 14 amino acids. V lost 5 bases, J lost 3 bases, and 13 bases lay in between. Germline loops: CDR1 MDHEN, CDR2 SYDVKM. The CDR3 sequence: CASSLGGSHTEAFF. In DNA form, the CDR3 reads TGTGCCAGCAGTCTGGGAGGATCTCACACTGAAGCTTTCTTT. Combining the CDR3 with reference TRBV28 and TRBJ1-1 gives the whole variable domain DVKVTQSSRYLVKRTGEKVFLECVQDMDHENMFWYRQDPGLGLRLIYFSYDVKMKEKGDIPEGYSVSREKKERFSLILESASTNQTSMYLCASSLGGSHTEAFFGQGTRLTVV.